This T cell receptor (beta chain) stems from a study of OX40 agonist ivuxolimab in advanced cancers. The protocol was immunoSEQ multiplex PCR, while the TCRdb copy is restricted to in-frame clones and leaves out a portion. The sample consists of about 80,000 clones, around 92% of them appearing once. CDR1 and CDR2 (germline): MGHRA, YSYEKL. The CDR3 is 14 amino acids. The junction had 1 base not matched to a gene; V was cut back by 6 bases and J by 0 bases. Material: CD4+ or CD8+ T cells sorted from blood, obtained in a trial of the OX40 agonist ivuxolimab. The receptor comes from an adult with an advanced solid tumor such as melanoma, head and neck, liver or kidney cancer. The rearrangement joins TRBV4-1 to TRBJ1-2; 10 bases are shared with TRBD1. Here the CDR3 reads CASSGTGANYGYTF. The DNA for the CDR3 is TGCGCCAGCAGTGGGACAGGGGCTAACTATGGCTACACCTTC.